A selection of T cell receptor beta chains follows, all from one sample in a study of OX40 agonist ivuxolimab in advanced cancers. Measured with immunoSEQ multiplex PCR; TCRdb has only the in-frame clones, and not every one. The sample yields about 74,000 clones, around 90% seen once. Here the sequenced sample was CD4+ or CD8+ T cells sorted from blood, taken in a trial of the OX40 agonist ivuxolimab. Receptors were obtained from an adult with an advanced solid tumor such as melanoma, head and neck, liver or kidney cancer. CDR3s include the opening cysteine and the closing phenylalanine or tryptophan. The D gene is left open where the match is weak. Some rows mark clone size as missing; the rest say once, few, many or name a class of expanded clone.

TRBV6-5	TRBJ2-6	.	.	13	CASSSSEANVLTF	TGTGCCAGCAGCTCCTCTGAGGCCAACGTCCTGACTTTC
TRBV14	TRBJ2-2	.	.	16	CASSQVGGLYTGELFF	TGTGCCAGCAGCCAAGTAGGGGGGTTATACACCGGGGAGCTGTTTTTT
TRBV19	TRBJ1-4	.	TRBD1	18	CASSTNADRGLANEKLFF	TGTGCCAGTAGTACAAATGCGGACAGGGGGCTGGCTAATGAAAAACTGTTTTTT
TRBV6-5	TRBJ1-1	once	TRBD1	14	CASTRQGARTEAFF	TGTGCCAGCACCAGACAGGGGGCTAGAACTGAAGCTTTCTTT
TRBV7-8	TRBJ1-2	.	.	15	CASSHGEGGRRGYTF	TGTGCCAGCAGCCACGGGGAAGGGGGTCGTCGTGGCTACACCTTC
TRBV5-6	TRBJ1-5	.	.	14	CASSLRQTNQPQHF	TGTGCCAGCAGCTTGCGACAGACCAATCAGCCCCAGCATTTT
TRBV7-6	TRBJ2-1	.	.	15	CASSLVYSEYNEQFF	TGTGCCAGCAGCTTAGTATACAGCGAGTACAATGAGCAGTTCTTC
TRBV6-4	TRBJ2-1	.	.	14	CASSDSEETHEQFF	TGTGCCAGCAGTGACTCTGAGGAGACCCATGAGCAGTTCTTC
TRBV27	TRBJ1-5	.	.	13	CASSLLGDWPQHF	TGTGCCAGCAGCCTCCTAGGAGATTGGCCCCAGCATTTT
TRBV27	TRBJ2-3	.	.	16	CASSLLRTTGTDTQYF	TGTGCCAGCAGTTTATTGAGGACTACCGGCACAGATACGCAGTATTTT
TRBV4-2	TRBJ2-7	once	TRBD1	14	CASSQGGQVDEQYF	TGTGCCAGCAGCCAAGGGGGACAGGTCGACGAGCAGTACTTC
TRBV4-1	TRBJ2-7	.	TRBD2	16	CASSQAVGGGAYEQYF	TGCGCCAGCAGCCAAGCAGTAGGCGGGGGGGCATACGAGCAGTACTTC
TRBV7-7	TRBJ1-1	.	.	13	CASSLNERTEAFF	TGTGCTAGCAGCTTAAACGAGAGGACTGAAGCTTTCTTT
TRBV11-2	TRBJ1-6	.	TRBD1	19	CASSSQSGQGVRDNSPLHF	TGTGCCAGCAGCTCTCAGTCGGGACAGGGGGTCCGCGATAATTCACCCCTCCACTTT
TRBV6-6	TRBJ2-7	.	TRBD1	15	CASSQPGQGDVEQYF	TGTGCCAGCAGTCAACCGGGACAGGGGGATGTAGAGCAGTACTTC
TRBV7-9	TRBJ1-1	.	.	15	CASSFEGSMNTEAFF	TGTGCCAGCAGCTTCGAGGGCAGTATGAACACTGAAGCTTTCTTT
TRBV16	TRBJ2-7	.	.	14	CASSQLQGEGEQYF	TGTGCCAGCAGCCAATTACAGGGCGAGGGGGAGCAGTACTTC
TRBV27	TRBJ2-7	.	.	15	CASSLIRGSAYEQYF	TGTGCCAGCAGTCTAATTCGAGGGAGCGCCTACGAGCAGTACTTC
TRBV6-5	TRBJ2-5	once	.	11	CASSFQETQYF	TGTGCCAGCAGTTTTCAAGAGACCCAGTACTTC
TRBV9	TRBJ1-3	.	.	18	CASSSDPGRMLVGNTIYF	TGTGCCAGCAGCTCCGACCCCGGCAGGATGCTGGTTGGAAACACCATATATTTT
TRBV19	TRBJ1-2	.	.	13	CASSMGGYYGYTF	TGTGCCAGTAGTATGGGCGGTTACTATGGCTACACCTTC
TRBV15	TRBJ1-2	.	.	16	CATSDTSGQQNYGYTF	TGTGCCACCAGCGACACTAGTGGACAGCAGAACTATGGCTACACCTTC
TRBV19	TRBJ1-2	.	TRBD1	14	CASSIAHRGNGYTF	TGTGCCAGTAGTATAGCCCACAGGGGTAATGGCTACACCTTC
TRBV2	TRBJ2-7	once	.	13	CASSEFGIYGQYF	TGTGCCAGCAGTGAATTTGGAATCTACGGGCAGTACTTC
TRBV27	TRBJ2-1	once	.	19	CASSLWGGLDGTVNDEQFF	TGTGCCAGCAGTTTATGGGGAGGCCTTGACGGGACGGTAAACGATGAGCAGTTCTTC
TRBV15	TRBJ1-4	.	.	10	CATGGEKLFF	TGTGCCACGGGTGGCGAAAAACTGTTTTTT
TRBV5-4	TRBJ2-2	.	.	12	CASSLAMGELFF	TGTGCCAGCAGCTTGGCCATGGGGGAGCTGTTTTTT
TRBV7-9	TRBJ1-1	.	TRBD1	15	CASSLVGTGLPEAFF	TGTGCCAGCAGCTTAGTTGGGACAGGACTTCCTGAAGCTTTCTTT
TRBV7-7	TRBJ2-3	once	TRBD2	17	CASSSGLAGAGEDTQYF	TGTGCTAGCAGCTCCGGACTAGCGGGAGCGGGAGAAGATACGCAGTATTTT
TRBV6-6	TRBJ1-2	.	.	14	CASSYSSPNYGYTF	TGTGCCAGCAGTTACTCTTCACCTAACTATGGCTACACCTTC
TRBV19	TRBJ2-7	.	TRBD1	15	CASSWAGQGAYEQYF	TGTGCCAGTAGTTGGGCAGGACAGGGGGCCTACGAGCAGTACTTC
TRBV9	TRBJ2-7	.	TRBD2	16	CASSVDESGSPYEQYF	TGTGCCAGCAGCGTAGATGAAAGCGGGAGTCCCTACGAGCAGTACTTC
TRBV7-3	TRBJ2-1	once	.	13	CASSGGLYNEQFF	TGTGCCAGCAGCGGGGGCCTCTACAATGAGCAGTTCTTC
TRBV27	TRBJ2-1	.	.	14	CASSLSGWGNEQFF	TGTGCCAGCAGTTTATCAGGGTGGGGGAATGAGCAGTTCTTC
TRBV30	TRBJ2-3	once	.	14	CALMAAGNTDTQYF	TGTGCCTTGATGGCCGCAGGGAACACAGATACGCAGTATTTT
TRBV28	TRBJ2-7	.	TRBD1	12	CASSFRGREQYF	TGTGCCAGCAGTTTCAGGGGGCGCGAGCAGTACTTC
TRBV4-3	TRBJ2-1	.	.	15	CASSQATGIYNEQFF	TGCGCCAGCAGCCAAGCAACCGGGATCTACAATGAGCAGTTCTTC
TRBV5-1	TRBJ1-4	.	.	16	CASSPGYGATNEKLFF	TGCGCCAGCAGCCCCGGTTACGGGGCGACTAATGAAAAACTGTTTTTT
TRBV27	TRBJ1-5	.	.	14	CASSLWQGKQPQHF	TGTGCCAGCAGTTTATGGCAGGGGAAGCAGCCCCAGCATTTT
TRBV28	TRBJ2-1	.	TRBD1	14	CAIKGQGTGGEQFF	TGTGCCATCAAGGGACAGGGAACCGGTGGTGAGCAGTTCTTC
TRBV6-4	TRBJ2-1	.	.	14	CASSDSDSYNEQFF	TGTGCCAGCAGTGACTCTGACTCCTACAATGAGCAGTTCTTC